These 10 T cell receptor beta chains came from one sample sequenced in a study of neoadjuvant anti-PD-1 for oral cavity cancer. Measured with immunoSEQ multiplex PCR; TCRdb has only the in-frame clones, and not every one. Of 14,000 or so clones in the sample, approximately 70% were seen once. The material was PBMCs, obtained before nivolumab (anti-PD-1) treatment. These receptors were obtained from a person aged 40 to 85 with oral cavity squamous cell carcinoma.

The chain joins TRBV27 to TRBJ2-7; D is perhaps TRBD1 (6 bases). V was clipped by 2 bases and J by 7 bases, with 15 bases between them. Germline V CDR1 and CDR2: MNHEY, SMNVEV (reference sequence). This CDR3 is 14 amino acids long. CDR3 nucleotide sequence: TGTGCCAGCAGTTTAGGACCCGGGACACAGGAGCAGTACTTC. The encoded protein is CASSLGPGTQEQYF.

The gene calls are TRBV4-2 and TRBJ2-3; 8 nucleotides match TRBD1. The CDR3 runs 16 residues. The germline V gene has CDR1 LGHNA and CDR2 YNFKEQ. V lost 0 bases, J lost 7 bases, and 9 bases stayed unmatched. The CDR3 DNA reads TGTGCCAGCAGCCAAGATCGTAGACAGGGGCGGAATACGCAGTATTTT. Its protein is CASSQDRRQGRNTQYF.

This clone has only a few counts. The CDR3 DNA reads TGTGCCAGTAGAGGGGGACAGGGTAATCAGCCCCAGCATTTT. Translated, it gives CASRGGQGNQPQHF. The chain uses TRBV19 and TRBJ1-5, with TRBD1 matching 9 bases. Losses at the gene ends were 6 bases for V and 4 bases for J; bases not matched to a gene: 4. CDR3 length equals 14 residues. Germline CDR1 and CDR2: LNHDA and SQIVND (reference sequence).

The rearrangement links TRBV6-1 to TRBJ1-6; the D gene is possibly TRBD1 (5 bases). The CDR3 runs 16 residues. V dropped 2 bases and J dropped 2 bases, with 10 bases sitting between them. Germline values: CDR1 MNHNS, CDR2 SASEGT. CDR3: CASSERRGTYNSPLHF. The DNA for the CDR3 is TGTGCCAGCAGTGAACGGAGGGGAACCTATAATTCACCCCTCCACTTT.

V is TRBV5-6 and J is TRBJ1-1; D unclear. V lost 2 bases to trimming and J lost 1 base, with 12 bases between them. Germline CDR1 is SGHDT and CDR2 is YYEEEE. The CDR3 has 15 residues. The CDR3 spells CASSFYGRPNTEAFF. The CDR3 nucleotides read TGTGCCAGCAGCTTTTACGGTCGACCGAACACTGAAGCTTTCTTT.

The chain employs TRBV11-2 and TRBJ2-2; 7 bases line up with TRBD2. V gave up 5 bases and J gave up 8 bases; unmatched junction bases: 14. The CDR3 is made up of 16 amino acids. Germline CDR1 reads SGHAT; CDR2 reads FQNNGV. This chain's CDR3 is CASSSLVGGLGGELFF. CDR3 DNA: TGTGCCAGCAGCAGTCTGGTGGGAGGGCTCGGAGGGGAGCTGTTTTTT.

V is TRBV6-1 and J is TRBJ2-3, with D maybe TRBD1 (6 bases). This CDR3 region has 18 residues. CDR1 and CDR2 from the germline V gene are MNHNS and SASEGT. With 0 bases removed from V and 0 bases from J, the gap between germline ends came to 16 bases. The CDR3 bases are TGTGCCAGCAGTGAAGCGGGACACCAGCGCCTGAGCACAGATACGCAGTATTTT. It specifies CASSEAGHQRLSTDTQYF.

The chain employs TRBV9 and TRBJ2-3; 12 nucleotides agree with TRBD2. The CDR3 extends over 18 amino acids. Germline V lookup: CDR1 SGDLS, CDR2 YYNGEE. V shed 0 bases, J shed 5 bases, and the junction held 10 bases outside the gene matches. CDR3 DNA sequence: TGTGCCAGCAGCGTAGCTGTGTCTAGCGGGGGGGCCTTAGATACGCAGTATTTT. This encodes CASSVAVSSGGALDTQYF.

The CDR3 spells CASSLLQGSEQFF. The CDR3 DNA is TGTGCCAGCAGTCTATTACAGGGGAGTGAGCAGTTCTTC. The chain couples TRBV27 to TRBJ2-1; 7 nucleotides line up with TRBD1. This CDR3 is 13 amino acids long. Germline V gives CDR1 MNHEY, CDR2 SMNVEV (reference sequence). V lost 5 bases and J lost 9; bases outside the gene matches: 7.

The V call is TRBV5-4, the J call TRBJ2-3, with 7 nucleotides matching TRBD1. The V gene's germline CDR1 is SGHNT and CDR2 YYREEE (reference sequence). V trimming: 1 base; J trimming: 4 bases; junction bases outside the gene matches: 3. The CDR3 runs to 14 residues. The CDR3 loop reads CASSLTDRADTQYF. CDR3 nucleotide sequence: TGTGCCAGCAGCTTGACAGACAGGGCAGATACGCAGTATTTT. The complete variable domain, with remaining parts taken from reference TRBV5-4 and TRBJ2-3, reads ETGVTQSPTHLIKTRGQQVTLRCSSQSGHNTVSWYQQALGQGPQFIFQYYREEENGRGNFPPRFSGLQFPNYSSELNVNALELDDSALYLCASSLTDRADTQYFGPGTRLTVL.